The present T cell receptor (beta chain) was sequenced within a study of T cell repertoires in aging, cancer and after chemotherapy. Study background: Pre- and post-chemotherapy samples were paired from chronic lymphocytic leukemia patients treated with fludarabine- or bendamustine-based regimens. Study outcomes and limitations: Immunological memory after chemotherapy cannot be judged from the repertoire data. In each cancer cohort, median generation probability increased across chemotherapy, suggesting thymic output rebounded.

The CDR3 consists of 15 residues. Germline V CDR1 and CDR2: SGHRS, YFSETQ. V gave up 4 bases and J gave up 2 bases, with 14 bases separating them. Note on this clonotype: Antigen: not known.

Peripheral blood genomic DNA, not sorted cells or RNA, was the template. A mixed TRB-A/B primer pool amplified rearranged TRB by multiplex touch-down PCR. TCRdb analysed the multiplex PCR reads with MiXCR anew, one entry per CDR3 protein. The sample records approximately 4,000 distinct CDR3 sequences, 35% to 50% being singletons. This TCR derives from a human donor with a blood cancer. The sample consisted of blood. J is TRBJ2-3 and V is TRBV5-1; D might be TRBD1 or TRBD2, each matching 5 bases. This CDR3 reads CASSQKEGFTDTQYF. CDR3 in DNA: TGCGCCAGCAGCCAGAAAGAGGGGTTCACAGATACGCAGTATTTT.